These T cell receptor beta chains were read from a single sample in a study of T cells in Graves' hyperthyroidism and ophthalmopathy. Via MiXCR, TCRdb re-called the multiplex PCR reads, giving one row per CDR3 protein. Of around 300,000 distinct CDR3 sequences in the sample, roughly 13% were seen once. Specimen: blood. The receptor source for this set is a woman aged 25 to 39 with Graves' hyperthyroidism that later progressed to Graves' ophthalmopathy. CDR3s include the opening cysteine and the closing phenylalanine or tryptophan. D genes are given only for firm matches. Clone size appears in some rows only: once, few, many, or a class for an expanded clone.

v_gene: TRBV20-1
abundance: many
j_gene: TRBJ2-3
d_gene: .
CDR3nt: TGCAGTGCTAGGCCCGATGGGGGGGCCAGAGATACGCAGTATTTT
CDR3aa: CSARPDGGARDTQYF

v_gene: TRBV3-1
abundance: .
j_gene: TRBJ2-7
d_gene: .
CDR3nt: TGTGCCAGCAGCCAAGTCCGGGGCAGTCCAACCTACGAGCAGTACTTC
CDR3aa: CASSQVRGSPTYEQYF

v_gene: TRBV20-1
abundance: many
j_gene: TRBJ2-7
d_gene: .
CDR3nt: TGCTCCCTCGATCAGGGCCCTTCCTACGAGCAGTACTTC
CDR3aa: CSLDQGPSYEQYF

v_gene: TRBV4-3
abundance: few
j_gene: TRBJ1-1
d_gene: .
CDR3nt: TGCGCCAGCAGCCAAGAAGGAAGGTACACTGAAGCTTTCTTT
CDR3aa: CASSQEGRYTEAFF

v_gene: TRBV24-1
abundance: many
j_gene: TRBJ2-3
d_gene: .
CDR3nt: TGTGCCACCGCGGCGGGGTACACAGATACGCAGTATTTT
CDR3aa: CATAAGYTDTQYF

v_gene: TRBV7-6
abundance: many
j_gene: TRBJ2-7
d_gene: TRBD2
CDR3nt: TGTGCCAGCAGCTTACTAAGGACTAGCGGGGAGCAGTACTTC
CDR3aa: CASSLLRTSGEQYF

v_gene: TRBV6-1
abundance: many
j_gene: TRBJ1-1
d_gene: .
CDR3nt: TGTGCCACGCTACCCTCCGGGACTGAAGCTTTCTTT
CDR3aa: CATLPSGTEAFF

v_gene: TRBV19
abundance: .
j_gene: TRBJ2-7
d_gene: TRBD2
CDR3nt: TGTGCCAGCGACAACGGGGGGATCTCCTACAATGAGCAGTACTTC
CDR3aa: CASDNGGISYNEQYF

v_gene: TRBV7-3
abundance: many
j_gene: TRBJ1-3
d_gene: .
CDR3nt: TGTGCCAGCAGCCTGACTTTTGGAAACACCATATATTTT
CDR3aa: CASSLTFGNTIYF

v_gene: TRBV20-1
abundance: many
j_gene: TRBJ2-3
d_gene: .
CDR3nt: TGCAGTGCTAGAGTTAGACTTAAGAGCACAGATACGCAGTATTTT
CDR3aa: CSARVRLKSTDTQYF

v_gene: TRBV3-1
abundance: many
j_gene: TRBJ2-2
d_gene: .
CDR3nt: TGTGCCAGCAGCCACCCACAGGGTTGGAACACCGGGGAGCTGTTTTTT
CDR3aa: CASSHPQGWNTGELFF

v_gene: TRBV7-9
abundance: many
j_gene: TRBJ2-7
d_gene: .
CDR3nt: TGTGCCAGCAGCTTAGAACAGTCCTACGAGCAGTACTTC
CDR3aa: CASSLEQSYEQYF

v_gene: TRBV2
abundance: .
j_gene: TRBJ2-6
d_gene: .
CDR3nt: TGTGCCAGCCCCCCTAATGCATGGGCCACCGGGGCCAACGTCCTGACTTTC
CDR3aa: CASPPNAWATGANVLTF

v_gene: TRBV6-2/TRBV6-3
abundance: few
j_gene: TRBJ2-3
d_gene: .
CDR3nt: TGTGCCAGCAGTTACTTGGGGCAGTCCACAGATACGCAGTATTTT
CDR3aa: CASSYLGQSTDTQYF

v_gene: TRBV3-1
abundance: many
j_gene: TRBJ2-5
d_gene: .
CDR3nt: TGTGCCAGCAGCCAATCAGGGGGGGGAGAGACCCAGTACTTC
CDR3aa: CASSQSGGGETQYF

v_gene: TRBV7-9
abundance: many
j_gene: TRBJ2-7
d_gene: TRBD2
CDR3nt: TGTGCCAGCAGCCCGCTCCCCAAGGGCCCGGGAGGTCCCCTCGAGCAGTACTTC
CDR3aa: CASSPLPKGPGGPLEQYF

v_gene: TRBV27
abundance: many
j_gene: TRBJ1-2
d_gene: TRBD1
CDR3nt: TGTGCCAGCAGTTCCACCCAGGGGGTAGACTATGGCTACACCTTC
CDR3aa: CASSSTQGVDYGYTF

v_gene: TRBV6-1
abundance: many
j_gene: TRBJ1-5
d_gene: .
CDR3nt: TGTGCCAGCAGTGACATAGGACAGCCCCAGCATTTT
CDR3aa: CASSDIGQPQHF

v_gene: TRBV12-3/TRBV12-4
abundance: many
j_gene: TRBJ2-6
d_gene: .
CDR3nt: TGTGCCAGCAGTCTATCGCCTGGGGCCAACGTCCTGACTTTC
CDR3aa: CASSLSPGANVLTF

v_gene: TRBV20-1
abundance: .
j_gene: TRBJ2-5
d_gene: .
CDR3nt: TGCAGTGCCCCCGGGACTGCTAAAGAGACCCAGTACTTC
CDR3aa: CSAPGTAKETQYF

v_gene: TRBV20-1
abundance: many
j_gene: TRBJ1-1
d_gene: .
CDR3nt: TGCAGTGCTAGTACCTCCGCGAACACTGAAGCTTTCTTT
CDR3aa: CSASTSANTEAFF

v_gene: TRBV15
abundance: many
j_gene: TRBJ1-4
d_gene: TRBD1
CDR3nt: TGTGCCACCAGCGGGATCGGGACAGCGGAGGAAAAACTGTTTTTT
CDR3aa: CATSGIGTAEEKLFF

v_gene: TRBV7-2
abundance: many
j_gene: TRBJ2-3
d_gene: .
CDR3nt: TGTGCCAGCAGCTTAGCGGGGGCGGGAGCGGATACGCAGTATTTT
CDR3aa: CASSLAGAGADTQYF

v_gene: TRBV7-9
abundance: few
j_gene: TRBJ2-7
d_gene: .
CDR3nt: TGTGCCAGCAGCGCGATTTCGGGGGAGCAGTACTTC
CDR3aa: CASSAISGEQYF

v_gene: TRBV18
abundance: many
j_gene: TRBJ2-1
d_gene: .
CDR3nt: TGTGCCAGCTCACCATCGTCAGATGGATACAATGAGCAGTTCTTC
CDR3aa: CASSPSSDGYNEQFF

v_gene: TRBV7-9
abundance: .
j_gene: TRBJ2-1
d_gene: .
CDR3nt: TGTGCCAGCAGCTTAGGGATCGGGGGTTGGACCGCCAATGAGCAGTTCTTC
CDR3aa: CASSLGIGGWTANEQFF

v_gene: TRBV5-1
abundance: .
j_gene: TRBJ2-1
d_gene: .
CDR3nt: TGCGCCAGCAGCTTTGGGCAGGAAGAGACCCAGTTCTTC
CDR3aa: CASSFGQEETQFF

v_gene: TRBV2
abundance: many
j_gene: TRBJ2-2
d_gene: .
CDR3nt: TGTGCCAGCAGTGAGTTCGATCCCGGGGATAACACCGGGGAGCTGTTTTTT
CDR3aa: CASSEFDPGDNTGELFF

v_gene: TRBV7-8
abundance: few
j_gene: TRBJ1-5
d_gene: .
CDR3nt: TGTGCCAGCGCTGACAAGCCATATAGCAATCAGCCCCAGCATTTT
CDR3aa: CASADKPYSNQPQHF

v_gene: TRBV7-2
abundance: many
j_gene: TRBJ1-5
d_gene: TRBD1
CDR3nt: TGTGCCAGCAGCCCCGGGACAGGGGGCATTCAGCCCCAGCATTTT
CDR3aa: CASSPGTGGIQPQHF

v_gene: TRBV14
abundance: many
j_gene: TRBJ2-3
d_gene: .
CDR3nt: TGTGCCAGCAGCCCGGTCCCGGGACTGGTAGATACGCAGTATTTT
CDR3aa: CASSPVPGLVDTQYF

v_gene: TRBV2
abundance: many
j_gene: TRBJ1-5
d_gene: .
CDR3nt: TGTGCCAGCACCGAGGGAAATCAGCCCCAGCATTTT
CDR3aa: CASTEGNQPQHF

v_gene: TRBV7-3
abundance: .
j_gene: TRBJ2-1
d_gene: TRBD2
CDR3nt: TGTGCCAGCAGTCTAGCGGGAGGGTGGGGCAATGAGCAGTTCTTC
CDR3aa: CASSLAGGWGNEQFF

v_gene: TRBV11-3
abundance: .
j_gene: TRBJ2-7
d_gene: TRBD2
CDR3nt: TGTGGCAGCTCAGGGCCTAGCGGGTTGTACGAGCAGTACTTC
CDR3aa: CGSSGPSGLYEQYF

v_gene: TRBV6-1
abundance: many
j_gene: TRBJ1-1
d_gene: .
CDR3nt: TGTGCCAGCAGTGAAGTCCCGTGGGGGATGAGGACTGAAGCTTTCTTT
CDR3aa: CASSEVPWGMRTEAFF

v_gene: TRBV28
abundance: .
j_gene: TRBJ2-7
d_gene: .
CDR3nt: TGTGCCAGCAGTAGCGTTACGGGACGGATCTCCTACGAGCAGTACTTC
CDR3aa: CASSSVTGRISYEQYF

v_gene: TRBV27
abundance: many
j_gene: TRBJ2-2
d_gene: TRBD1
CDR3nt: TGTGCCAGCAGTTCGTACGACAGGGTTAGGGTTGGGACCGGGGAGCTGTTTTTT
CDR3aa: CASSSYDRVRVGTGELFF

v_gene: TRBV4-3
abundance: .
j_gene: TRBJ2-2
d_gene: TRBD2
CDR3nt: TGCGCCAGCAGCCAGGGGGGGGGGGTTCACACCGGGGAGCTGTTTTTT
CDR3aa: CASSQGGGVHTGELFF

v_gene: TRBV6-1
abundance: few
j_gene: TRBJ2-6
d_gene: .
CDR3nt: TGTGCCAGCAGGCCCAGGGGTTATAAGCGGGATGGTGCTGGGGCCAACGTCCTGACTTTC
CDR3aa: CASRPRGYKRDGAGANVLTF

v_gene: TRBV7-2
abundance: many
j_gene: TRBJ1-3
d_gene: .
CDR3nt: TGTGCCAGCAGCTCCTCAACCAGCTCTGGAAACACCATATATTTT
CDR3aa: CASSSSTSSGNTIYF

v_gene: TRBV5-6
abundance: many
j_gene: TRBJ2-2
d_gene: TRBD1
CDR3nt: TGTGCCAGCAGCCCGGGACAGGGAGACACCGGGGAGCTGTTTTTT
CDR3aa: CASSPGQGDTGELFF

v_gene: TRBV27
abundance: many
j_gene: TRBJ2-1
d_gene: .
CDR3nt: TGTGCCAGCAGTTTAGGGCGGGAAAGGTGGGGAAATGAGCAGTTCTTC
CDR3aa: CASSLGRERWGNEQFF

v_gene: TRBV14
abundance: many
j_gene: TRBJ2-3
d_gene: TRBD2
CDR3nt: TGTGCCAGCAGCCGTTTAGGACTAGCGGACACAGATACGCAGTATTTT
CDR3aa: CASSRLGLADTDTQYF

v_gene: TRBV6-1
abundance: few
j_gene: TRBJ2-1
d_gene: TRBD2
CDR3nt: TGTGCCAGCATCGGAAGCGGGGAAAGCTCCTACAATGAGCAGTTCTTC
CDR3aa: CASIGSGESSYNEQFF

v_gene: TRBV28
abundance: many
j_gene: TRBJ2-1
d_gene: .
CDR3nt: TGTGCCAGCAGTCCCCAGGGTCCGCGCTCCTACAATGAGCAGTTCTTC
CDR3aa: CASSPQGPRSYNEQFF

v_gene: TRBV3-1
abundance: many
j_gene: TRBJ1-4
d_gene: .
CDR3nt: TGTGCCAGCACCCCAAGAACCAGCAGCGAAAAACTGTTTTTT
CDR3aa: CASTPRTSSEKLFF

v_gene: TRBV10-3
abundance: medium-sized
j_gene: TRBJ1-2
d_gene: .
CDR3nt: TGTGCCTCGGCGAATCTAACATTTTATGGCTACACCTTC
CDR3aa: CASANLTFYGYTF

v_gene: TRBV20-1
abundance: few
j_gene: TRBJ1-2
d_gene: .
CDR3nt: TGCAGTGCCAGGGGAAATTTGGATGGCTACACCTTC
CDR3aa: CSARGNLDGYTF

v_gene: TRBV4-3
abundance: many
j_gene: TRBJ1-1
d_gene: .
CDR3nt: TGCGCCAGCAGCCCTTGGGTGCGGACTGAAGCTTTCTTT
CDR3aa: CASSPWVRTEAFF

v_gene: TRBV7-8
abundance: .
j_gene: TRBJ2-7
d_gene: .
CDR3nt: TGTGCCAGCAGCTTAGAAACGGCTGGCTACGAGCAGTACTTC
CDR3aa: CASSLETAGYEQYF

v_gene: TRBV4-1
abundance: .
j_gene: TRBJ2-3
d_gene: TRBD2
CDR3nt: TGCGCCAGCAGCCACGGACTAGCGCGAACTAGCACAGATACGCAGTATTTT
CDR3aa: CASSHGLARTSTDTQYF

v_gene: TRBV20-1
abundance: many
j_gene: TRBJ1-1
d_gene: .
CDR3nt: TGCAGTGCTTACCAATTGGGGAGGGACACTGAAGCTTTCTTT
CDR3aa: CSAYQLGRDTEAFF

v_gene: TRBV6-2/TRBV6-3
abundance: many
j_gene: TRBJ2-2
d_gene: TRBD2
CDR3nt: TGTGCCAGCAGTTACCAAGCGGGACTCACCGGGGAGCTGTTTTTT
CDR3aa: CASSYQAGLTGELFF